This TCR beta chain was recorded in a study of cytomegalovirus exposure and HLA in healthy donors. Background on the study: About 80 million unique TCR sequences came from HLA-typed donors in an early release. Study-wide findings and caveats: Rarity characterized most TCR sequences, yet some public TCRs appeared in many donors.

60 Vbeta and 13 Jbeta primers were used in PCR. Sequencing was performed with immunoSEQ multiplex PCR; in TCRdb, only in-frame clones are kept and a portion is missing. Listed are 120,000 or so clones; approximately 3.8% falls within the top ten. V lost 4 bases, J lost 2 bases, and 9 bases lay in between. The germline CDR1 and CDR2 sequences are SQVTM and ANQGSEA. The CDR3 covers 12 residues. Of note for this clone: The antigen is not known.

This sequence originates from a man in his late teens or twenties in good health and CMV-seronegative. Sequenced: PBMCs. The V and J genes are TRBV29-1 and TRBJ2-7; D might be TRBD2 (5 bases). CDR3 in amino acids: CSVAGLAYEQYF. CDR3 nucleotides: TGCAGCGTTGCGGGGTTGGCCTACGAGCAGTACTTC.